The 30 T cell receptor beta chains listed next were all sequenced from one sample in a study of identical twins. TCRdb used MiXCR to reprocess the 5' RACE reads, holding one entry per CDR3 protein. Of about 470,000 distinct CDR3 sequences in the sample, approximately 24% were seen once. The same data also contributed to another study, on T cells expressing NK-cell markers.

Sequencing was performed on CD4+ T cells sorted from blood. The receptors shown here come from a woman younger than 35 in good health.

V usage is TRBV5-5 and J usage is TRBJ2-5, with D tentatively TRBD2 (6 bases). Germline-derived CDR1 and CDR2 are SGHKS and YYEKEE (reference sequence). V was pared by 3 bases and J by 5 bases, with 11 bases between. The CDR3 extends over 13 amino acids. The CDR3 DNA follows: TGTGCCAGCAGCTGGCAGGGAGGCGAGACCCAGTACTTC. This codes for CASSWQGGETQYF.

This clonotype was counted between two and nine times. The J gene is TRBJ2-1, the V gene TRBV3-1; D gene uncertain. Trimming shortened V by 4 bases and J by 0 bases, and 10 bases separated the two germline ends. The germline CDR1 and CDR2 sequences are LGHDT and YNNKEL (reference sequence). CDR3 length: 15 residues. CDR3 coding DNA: TGTGCCAGCAGCCGCGGAGTCAGCTCCTACAATGAGCAGTTCTTC. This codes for CASSRGVSSYNEQFF.

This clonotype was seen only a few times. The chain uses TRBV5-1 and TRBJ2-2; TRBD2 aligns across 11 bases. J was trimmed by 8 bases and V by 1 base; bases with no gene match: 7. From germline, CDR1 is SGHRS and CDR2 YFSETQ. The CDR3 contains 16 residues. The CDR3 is CASSLQGLAGTGELFF. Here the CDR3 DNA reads TGCGCCAGCAGCTTGCAAGGACTAGCGGGTACAGGGGAGCTGTTTTTT.

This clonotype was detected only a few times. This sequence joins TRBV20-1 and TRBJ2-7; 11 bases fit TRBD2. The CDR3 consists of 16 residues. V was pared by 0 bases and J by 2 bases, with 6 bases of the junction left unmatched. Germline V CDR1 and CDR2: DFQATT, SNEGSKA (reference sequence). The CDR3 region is CSARDPTSGDTYEQYF. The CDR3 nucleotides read TGCAGTGCTAGAGACCCGACTAGCGGGGATACCTACGAGCAGTACTTC.

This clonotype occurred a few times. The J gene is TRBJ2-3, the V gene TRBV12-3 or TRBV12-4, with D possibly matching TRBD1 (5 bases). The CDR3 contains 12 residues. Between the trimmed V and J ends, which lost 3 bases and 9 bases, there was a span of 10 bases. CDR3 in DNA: TGTGCCAGCAGTTTCGGAACAGGAACGCAGTATTTT. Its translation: CASSFGTGTQYF.

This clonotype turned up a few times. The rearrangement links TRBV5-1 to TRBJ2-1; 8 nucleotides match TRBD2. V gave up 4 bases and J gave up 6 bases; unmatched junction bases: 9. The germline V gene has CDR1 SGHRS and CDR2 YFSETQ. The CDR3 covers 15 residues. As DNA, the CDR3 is TGCGCCAGCAGCAAGGGACTAGTTCCTCTCAATGAGCAGTTCTTC. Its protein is CASSKGLVPLNEQFF.

The CDR3 sequence: CASSTGLAGDGEQFF. CDR3 sequence (DNA): TGTGCCAGTAGTACGGGACTAGCGGGAGACGGTGAGCAGTTCTTC. The chain recombines TRBV19 with TRBJ2-1; 14 bases map to TRBD2. The V and J ends lost 4 bases and 9 bases, in that order; junction bases with no gene match: 5. The CDR3 length is 15 residues. Per germline, CDR1 LNHDA and CDR2 SQIVND (reference sequence).

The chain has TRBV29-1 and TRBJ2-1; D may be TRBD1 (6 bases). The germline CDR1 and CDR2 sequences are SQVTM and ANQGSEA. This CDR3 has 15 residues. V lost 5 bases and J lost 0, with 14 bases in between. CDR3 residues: CSVTRGHLSYNEQFF. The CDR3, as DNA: TGCAGCGTTACCCGGGGACACCTCTCCTACAATGAGCAGTTCTTC.

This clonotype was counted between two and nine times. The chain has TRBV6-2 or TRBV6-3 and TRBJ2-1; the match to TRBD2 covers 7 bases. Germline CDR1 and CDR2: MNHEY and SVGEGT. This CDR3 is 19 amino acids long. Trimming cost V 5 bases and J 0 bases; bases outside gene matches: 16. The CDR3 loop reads CASSMSPSGTVSSYNEQFF. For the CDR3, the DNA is TGTGCCAGCAGTATGAGCCCCAGCGGGACGGTCAGCTCCTACAATGAGCAGTTCTTC.

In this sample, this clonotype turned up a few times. As DNA, the CDR3 is TGTGCCACCAGCGGGGTTCGAGAGACCCAGTACTTC. Residues: CATSGVRETQYF. V usage is TRBV15 and J usage is TRBJ2-5; D unclear. Trimming took off 5 bases at V and 4 bases at J, with 8 bases between the two ends. The CDR3 covers 12 residues. Germline V gene sequence: CDR1 LNHNV, CDR2 YYDKDF (reference sequence).

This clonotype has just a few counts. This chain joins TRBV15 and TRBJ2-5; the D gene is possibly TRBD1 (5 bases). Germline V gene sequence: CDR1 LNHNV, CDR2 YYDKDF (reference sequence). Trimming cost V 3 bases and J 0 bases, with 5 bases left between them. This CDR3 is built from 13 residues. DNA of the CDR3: TGTGCCACCAGCAGGGACAACCAAGAGACCCAGTACTTC. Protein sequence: CATSRDNQETQYF.

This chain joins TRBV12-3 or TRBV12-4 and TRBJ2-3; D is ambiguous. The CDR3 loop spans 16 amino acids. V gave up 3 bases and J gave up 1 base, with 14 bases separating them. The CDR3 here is CASSLGIYSGTDTQYF. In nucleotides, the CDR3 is TGTGCCAGCAGTTTGGGTATCTACTCTGGCACAGATACGCAGTATTTT.

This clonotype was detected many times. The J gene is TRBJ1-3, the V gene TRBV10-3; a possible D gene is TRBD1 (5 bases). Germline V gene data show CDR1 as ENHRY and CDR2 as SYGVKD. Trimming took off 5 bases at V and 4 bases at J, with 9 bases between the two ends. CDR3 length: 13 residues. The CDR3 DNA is TGTGCCATCAGTCCAGGGACGGGAAACACCATATATTTT. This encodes CAISPGTGNTIYF.

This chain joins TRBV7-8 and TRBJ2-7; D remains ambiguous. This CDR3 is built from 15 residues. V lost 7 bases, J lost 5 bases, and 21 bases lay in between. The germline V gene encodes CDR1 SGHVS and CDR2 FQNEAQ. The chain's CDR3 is CASTVLPSRVNEQYF. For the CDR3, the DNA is TGTGCCAGCACTGTCCTTCCAAGTAGAGTAAACGAGCAGTACTTC.

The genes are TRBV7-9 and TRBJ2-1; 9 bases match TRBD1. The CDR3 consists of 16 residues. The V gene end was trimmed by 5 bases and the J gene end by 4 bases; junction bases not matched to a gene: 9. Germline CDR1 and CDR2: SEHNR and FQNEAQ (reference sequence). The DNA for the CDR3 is TGTGCCAGCAGCCGATCCACCGGGACAGGGTACAATGAGCAGTTCTTC. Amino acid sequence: CASSRSTGTGYNEQFF.

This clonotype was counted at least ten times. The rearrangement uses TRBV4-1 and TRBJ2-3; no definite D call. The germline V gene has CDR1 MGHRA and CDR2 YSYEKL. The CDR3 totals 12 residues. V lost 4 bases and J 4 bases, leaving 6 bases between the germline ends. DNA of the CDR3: TGCGCCAGCAGCCCGAGTCCAGATACGCAGTATTTT. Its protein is CASSPSPDTQYF.

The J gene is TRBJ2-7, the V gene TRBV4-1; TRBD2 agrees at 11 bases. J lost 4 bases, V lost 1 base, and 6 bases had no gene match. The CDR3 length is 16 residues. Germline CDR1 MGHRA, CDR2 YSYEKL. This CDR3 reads CASSQGPSGRFYEQYF. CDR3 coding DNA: TGCGCCAGCAGCCAAGGTCCTAGCGGGAGGTTTTACGAGCAGTACTTC.

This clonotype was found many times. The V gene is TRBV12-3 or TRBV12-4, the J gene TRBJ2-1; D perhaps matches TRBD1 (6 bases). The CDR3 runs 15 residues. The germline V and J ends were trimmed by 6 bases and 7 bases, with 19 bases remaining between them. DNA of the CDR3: TGTGCCAGCAGAATCGGACAGCCCGGGACGAATGAGCAGTTCTTC. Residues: CASRIGQPGTNEQFF.

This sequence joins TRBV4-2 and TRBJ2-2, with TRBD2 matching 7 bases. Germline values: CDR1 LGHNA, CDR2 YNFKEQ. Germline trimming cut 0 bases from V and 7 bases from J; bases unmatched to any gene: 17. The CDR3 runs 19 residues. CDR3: CASSQDVRPLAGSGGELFF. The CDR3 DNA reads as TGTGCCAGCAGCCAAGATGTTAGACCCTTAGCGGGCTCGGGCGGGGAGCTGTTTTTT.

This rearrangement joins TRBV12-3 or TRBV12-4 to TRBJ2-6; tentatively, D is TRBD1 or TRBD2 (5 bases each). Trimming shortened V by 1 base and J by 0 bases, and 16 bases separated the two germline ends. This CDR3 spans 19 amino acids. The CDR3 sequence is CASSLVSGVGTSGANVLTF. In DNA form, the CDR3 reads TGTGCCAGCAGTTTAGTCTCCGGGGTGGGGACCTCTGGGGCCAACGTCCTGACTTTC.

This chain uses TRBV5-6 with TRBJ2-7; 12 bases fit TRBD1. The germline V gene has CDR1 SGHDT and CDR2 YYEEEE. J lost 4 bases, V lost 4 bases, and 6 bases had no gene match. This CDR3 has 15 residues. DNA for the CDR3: TGTGCCAGCAGCGGACCGGGACAGGGGGCTTACGAGCAGTACTTC. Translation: CASSGPGQGAYEQYF.

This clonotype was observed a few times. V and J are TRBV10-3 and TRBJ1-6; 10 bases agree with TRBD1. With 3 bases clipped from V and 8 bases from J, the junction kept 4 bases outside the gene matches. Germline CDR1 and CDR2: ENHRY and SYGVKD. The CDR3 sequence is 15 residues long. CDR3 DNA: TGTGCCATCAGTGACTCGACAGGGGGCGATTCACCCCTCCACTTT. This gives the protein CAISDSTGGDSPLHF.

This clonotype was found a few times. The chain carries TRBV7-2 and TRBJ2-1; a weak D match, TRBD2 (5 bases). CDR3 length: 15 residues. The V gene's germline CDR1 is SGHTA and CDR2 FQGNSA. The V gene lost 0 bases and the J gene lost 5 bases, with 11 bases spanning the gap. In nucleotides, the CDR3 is TGTGCCAGCAGCTTAGCGTGGCTAGCCAACAATGAGCAGTTCTTC. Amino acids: CASSLAWLANNEQFF.

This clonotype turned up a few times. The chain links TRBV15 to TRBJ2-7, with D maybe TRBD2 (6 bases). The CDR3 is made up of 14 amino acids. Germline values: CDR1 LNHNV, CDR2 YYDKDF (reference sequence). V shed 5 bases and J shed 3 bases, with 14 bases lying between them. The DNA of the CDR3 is TGTGCCACCAGCGACTGGAGGGCCGGCTACGAGCAGTACTTC. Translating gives CATSDWRAGYEQYF.

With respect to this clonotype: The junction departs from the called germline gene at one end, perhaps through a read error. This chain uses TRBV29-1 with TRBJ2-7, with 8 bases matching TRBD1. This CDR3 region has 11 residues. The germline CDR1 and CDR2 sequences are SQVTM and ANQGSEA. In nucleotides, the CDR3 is TGCAGCGGGGGACAGGACTACGAGCGGTACTTC. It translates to CSGGQDYERYF.

CDR3 loop: CASSITGTSGYTF. The CDR3 DNA follows: TGTGCCAGCAGCATAACCGGGACAAGTGGCTACACCTTC. This sequence joins TRBV7-9 and TRBJ1-2; weak D call: TRBD1 (6 bases). Germline loops: CDR1 SEHNR, CDR2 FQNEAQ (reference sequence). The CDR3 is made up of 13 amino acids. V was pared by 5 bases and J by 7 bases, with 14 bases between. Looking up the rest from reference TRBV7-9 and TRBJ1-2 gives the full variable domain: DTGVSQNPRHKITKRGQNVTFRCDPISEHNRLYWYRQTLGQGPEFLTYFQNEAQLEKSRLLSDRFSAERPKGSFSTLEIQRTEQGDSAMYLCASSITGTSGYTFGSGTRLTVV.

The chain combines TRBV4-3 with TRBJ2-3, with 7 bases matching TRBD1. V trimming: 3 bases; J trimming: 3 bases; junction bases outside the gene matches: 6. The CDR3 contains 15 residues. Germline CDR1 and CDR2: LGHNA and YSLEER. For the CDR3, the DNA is TGCGCCAGCAGCCACGGCAGGGGGACGACAGATACGCAGTATTTT. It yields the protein CASSHGRGTTDTQYF.

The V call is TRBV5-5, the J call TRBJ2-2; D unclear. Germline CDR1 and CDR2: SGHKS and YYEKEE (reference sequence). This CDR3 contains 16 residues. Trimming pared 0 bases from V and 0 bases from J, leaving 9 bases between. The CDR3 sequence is CASSLVVSTNTGELFF. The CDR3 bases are TGTGCCAGCAGCTTGGTAGTCAGTACGAACACCGGGGAGCTGTTTTTT. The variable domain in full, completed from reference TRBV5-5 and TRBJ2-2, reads DAGVTQSPTHLIKTRGQQVTLRCSPISGHKSVSWYQQVLGQGPQFIFQYYEKEERGRGNFPDRFSARQFPNYSSELNVNALLLGDSALYLCASSLVVSTNTGELFFGEGSRLTVL.

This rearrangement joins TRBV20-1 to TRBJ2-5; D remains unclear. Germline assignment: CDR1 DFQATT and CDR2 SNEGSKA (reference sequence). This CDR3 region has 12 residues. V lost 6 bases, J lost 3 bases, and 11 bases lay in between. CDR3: CSAPVREETQYF. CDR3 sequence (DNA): TGCAGTGCACCGGTCCGAGAAGAGACCCAGTACTTC.

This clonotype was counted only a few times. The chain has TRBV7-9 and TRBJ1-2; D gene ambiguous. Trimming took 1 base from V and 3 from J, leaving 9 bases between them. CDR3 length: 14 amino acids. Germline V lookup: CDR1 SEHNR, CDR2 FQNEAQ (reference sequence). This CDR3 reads CASSLGHQYYGYTF. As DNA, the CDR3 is TGTGCCAGCAGCTTAGGCCATCAGTACTATGGCTACACCTTC.